This TCR beta chain was retrieved from a study of OX40 agonist ivuxolimab in advanced cancers. Study information: With ivuxolimab, an agonistic anti-OX40 (CD134) antibody, patients were treated. Anti-PD-1, anti-PD-L1 or anti-CTLA-4 therapy given earlier was allowed, and approximately 40% had some.

As to this clone: What it binds is unknown.

Study results and limitations: In general, CD8+ T cells held more expanded clones than CD4+ did, on average. At 0.1 to 3.0 mg/kg and by week 6, clonal expansion occurred in CD4+ and CD8+ blood T cells.

This CDR3 is 14 amino acids long. TCRdb keeps only in-frame clones here, not all; method: immunoSEQ multiplex PCR. This sample has about 90,000 clones, with about 90% found just once. This rearrangement joins TRBV21-1 to TRBJ1-4; whether TRBD1, the table's D call, matches the DNA was not checked. TRBV21-1 is assigned pseudogene status. This clonotype was sampled from an adult with an advanced solid tumor such as melanoma, head and neck, liver or kidney cancer. The input for sequencing was CD4+ or CD8+ T cells sorted from blood, taken in a trial of the OX40 agonist ivuxolimab. For the CDR3, the DNA is TGTGCCAGCAGCCGGACAGGGAGGGGTGAAAAACTGTTTTTT. Its protein is CASSRTGRGEKLFF.